The 30 T cell receptor beta chains below were found in one sample sequenced in a study of T cells expressing NK-cell markers (dated by TCRdb to 2020 to 2022). Libraries were made using 5' RACE. Sequencer: Illumina HiSeq 2000. TCRdb reprocessed the reads, reporting each CDR3 protein sequence once and no DNA. The sample table includes about 160,000 distinct CDR3 sequences. In total, the top ten clones hold around 21% of the sample. Sequencing input: blood T cells: a sorted CD56 or NKG2C T cell subset, CD4+ or CD8+ T cells, or bulk PBMC T cells (not recorded which). The origin of the receptors is a man aged 18 to 70 in good health.

V and J are TRBV19 and TRBJ2-7; TCRdb designates TRBD2, a call that cannot be tested without DNA. The CDR3 has 15 amino acids. CDR1 LNHDA and CDR2 SQIVND come from the germline V gene (reference sequence). The CDR3: CASSSRAGGHDEQYF.

The chain joins TRBV11-2 to TRBJ2-1. Germline loops: CDR1 SGHAT, CDR2 FQNNGV. The CDR3 is made up of 14 amino acids. Here the CDR3 reads CASSLAAGRYEQFF.

V and J are TRBV6-2 or TRBV6-3 and TRBJ2-3; there is no DNA to check the TCRdb D call of TRBD2. The germline V gene encodes CDR1 MNHEY and CDR2 SVGEGT. The CDR3 length is 15 residues. The CDR3 here is CASSPLAGDIDTQYF.

The chain couples TRBV21-1 to TRBJ2-7; there is no DNA to check the TCRdb D call of TRBD1. TRBV21-1 is recorded as a pseudogene. CDR3 length: 15 residues. The chain's CDR3 is CASSKVQQGIYEQYF.

The CDR3 here is CASSLTETYEQYF. The chain combines TRBV28 with TRBJ2-7; lacking DNA, the TRBD1 call made by TCRdb goes unchecked. The germline gives CDR1 MDHEN, CDR2 SYDVKM. The CDR3 runs to 13 residues.

This chain uses TRBV12-3 or TRBV12-4 with TRBJ2-5. The CDR3 runs to 15 residues. The chain's CDR3 is CASSFEKDHPGAQYF.

The rearrangement links TRBV15 to TRBJ2-1; TCRdb reports TRBD2, a call that lacks DNA to check it against. Germline assignment: CDR1 LNHNV and CDR2 YYDKDF (reference sequence). This CDR3 has 13 residues. CDR3 residues: CATSGSYQHEQFF.

The chain joins TRBV6-4 to TRBJ1-1. The CDR3 sequence is 14 residues long. CDR1 MRHNA and CDR2 SNTAGT come from the germline V gene. This CDR3 is CASSDSGENTEAFF.

The rearrangement uses TRBV10-3 and TRBJ2-7; TCRdb reports TRBD1, a call that lacks DNA to check it against. The CDR3 is made up of 11 amino acids. Germline V lookup: CDR1 ENHRY, CDR2 SYGVKD. CDR3 sequence: CAIRQGLEQYF.

The chain recombines TRBV6-2 or TRBV6-3 with TRBJ2-3; TCRdb's assignment of TRBD1 cannot be checked, as there is no DNA. The CDR3 is 15 residues long. In germline, CDR1 is MNHEY, CDR2 SVGEGT. The CDR3 here is CASSPLGRKSDTQYF.

J is TRBJ2-6 and V is TRBV27; TCRdb lists TRBD1, though no DNA is available to test this call. Per germline, CDR1 MNHEY and CDR2 SMNVEV (reference sequence). The CDR3 extends over 15 amino acids. CDR3: CASRSGDSGANVLTF.

J is TRBJ2-2 and V is TRBV10-3; the TCRdb call, TRBD2, lacks DNA for checking. The germline CDR1 and CDR2 sequences are ENHRY and SYGVKD. The CDR3 spans 17 residues. Here the CDR3 reads CAISEEAASGHTGELFF.

The chain joins TRBV27 to TRBJ1-1; TCRdb's D call, TRBD1, is unchecked because there is no DNA. Germline V gene lookup returns CDR1 MNHEY and CDR2 SMNVEV (reference sequence). The CDR3 extends over 14 amino acids. CDR3 sequence: CASRFGATNTEAFF.

This chain uses TRBV27 with TRBJ2-1; the TCRdb D gene call, TRBD2, has no DNA to confirm it. This CDR3 region has 15 residues. The germline gives CDR1 MNHEY, CDR2 SMNVEV (reference sequence). CDR3 sequence: CASSLGTLGGNEQFF.

The CDR3 region is CASSTDRFTYEQYF. This rearrangement joins TRBV28 to TRBJ2-7; TCRdb outputs TRBD1, but without DNA this stays unchecked. CDR1 is MDHEN, CDR2 SYDVKM, per germline. This CDR3 is built from 14 residues.

The chain couples TRBV14 to TRBJ2-7; TCRdb outputs TRBD1, but without DNA this stays unchecked. Per the germline V gene, CDR1 is SGHDN and CDR2 is FVKESK. CDR3 length: 15 residues. The CDR3 is CASSSPGGVGPEQYF.

This chain connects TRBV9 to TRBJ2-1; the D call from TCRdb, TRBD2, cannot be confirmed without DNA. The CDR3 consists of 17 residues. Per the germline V gene, CDR1 is SGDLS and CDR2 is YYNGEE. The CDR3 protein is CASSERGTGTYYNEQFF. The full variable domain, rest sourced from reference TRBV9 and TRBJ2-1, is DSGVTQTPKHLITATGQRVTLRCSPRSGDLSVYWYQQSLDQGLQFLIQYYNGEERAKGNILERFSAQQFPDLHSELNLSSLELGDSALYFCASSERGTGTYYNEQFFGPGTRLTVL.

The chain couples TRBV7-8 to TRBJ2-3. Germline values: CDR1 SGHVS, CDR2 FQNEAQ. The CDR3 runs to 13 residues. The CDR3 reads CASSLAITDTQYF.

The rearrangement uses TRBV11-2 and TRBJ2-3; the TCRdb call, TRBD1, lacks DNA for checking. The CDR3 totals 19 residues. CDR1 is SGHAT and CDR2 is FQNNGV in the germline V gene. CDR3 in amino acids: CASSLVYSGGHSSTDTQYF.

The gene calls are TRBV6-1 and TRBJ2-1; the D call from TCRdb, TRBD1, cannot be confirmed without DNA. Germline CDR1 and CDR2: MNHNS and SASEGT. This CDR3 spans 14 amino acids. CDR3 sequence reads: CASIAGHLPDEQFF.

The V and J genes are TRBV12-3 or TRBV12-4 and TRBJ1-5. The CDR3 runs 14 residues. The CDR3: CASMGTSRNQPQHF.

This chain uses TRBV27 with TRBJ1-6; the D gene TCRdb calls, TRBD1, cannot be checked with no DNA. Germline loops: CDR1 MNHEY, CDR2 SMNVEV (reference sequence). CDR3 length equals 16 residues. The CDR3 is CASSLSGVSYNSPLHF.

This chain joins TRBV27 and TRBJ2-7; TCRdb picks TRBD1, but there is no DNA to check that call. The germline V gene encodes CDR1 MNHEY and CDR2 SMNVEV (reference sequence). The CDR3 has 14 amino acids. This CDR3 is CASSLKGGYYEQYF.

J is TRBJ1-1 and V is TRBV5-6. The CDR3 is made up of 12 amino acids. Germline V gene sequence: CDR1 SGHDT, CDR2 YYEEEE. CDR3 sequence: CASSNIGTEAFF.

The V and J genes are TRBV5-5 and TRBJ2-1; no DNA is available, so the TRBD2 call from TCRdb remains unchecked. The CDR3 has 15 amino acids. CDR1 and CDR2 (germline): SGHKS, YYEKEE (reference sequence). CDR3 amino acids: CASSPSASSYNEQFF.

This chain connects TRBV20-1 to TRBJ2-5; no DNA is available, so the TRBD2 call from TCRdb remains unchecked. Germline V gene sequence: CDR1 DFQATT, CDR2 SNEGSKA (reference sequence). The CDR3 is 19 amino acids. The CDR3 protein is CSAEARETSGGAYQETQYF.

The gene calls are TRBV6-5 and TRBJ2-5; the D gene TCRdb calls, TRBD2, cannot be checked with no DNA. Per germline, CDR1 MNHEY and CDR2 SVGAGI. This CDR3 region has 14 residues. CDR3 loop: CASSWDAGQETQYF.

The CDR3: CASSFDRMMNTEAFF. V gene TRBV7-9 combines with J gene TRBJ1-1; the TCRdb call, TRBD1, lacks DNA for checking. CDR1 and CDR2 (germline): SEHNR, FQNEAQ (reference sequence). This CDR3 is 15 amino acids long.

The gene calls are TRBV27 and TRBJ2-7. Germline V gene sequence: CDR1 MNHEY, CDR2 SMNVEV (reference sequence). The CDR3 has 14 residues. Here the CDR3 reads CASSFGHMRYEQYF.

This chain connects TRBV7-6 to TRBJ1-2; without DNA, the TCRdb call of TRBD1 cannot be checked. Germline CDR1 is SGHVS and CDR2 is FNYEAQ. The CDR3 consists of 16 residues. This CDR3 is CASSFNEDDSIYGYTF.